What follows are 30 T cell receptor beta chains derived from one specimen sequenced in a study of cytomegalovirus exposure and HLA in healthy donors (dated by TCRdb to the late 2010s). The library was built by means of the immunoSEQ multiplex PCR assay. As stored in TCRdb, this immuneACCESS dataset retains in-frame rearrangements with V and J assigned. A fraction of the clones does not appear; measured against another copy, unresolved V genes explain less than half of the discrepancy, and the remainder lacks a known reason. The sample table holds almost 200,000 clones, of which approximately 78% were seen once. Of the sample, 0.95% to 1.5% is held by the ten largest clones. Specimen: PBMCs. The receptors derive from a woman aged 25 to 39 in good health and CMV-seronegative.

This chain uses TRBV2 with TRBJ1-1; 9 bases are a match to TRBD1. The V gene end was trimmed by 9 bases and the J gene end by 5 bases; junction bases not matched to a gene: 16. Looked up from germline, CDR1 is SNHLY and CDR2 is FYNNEI. The CDR3 contains 16 residues. For the CDR3, the DNA is TGTGCCAGACCATACAATGACAGGGGGTTGAGGACTGAAGCTTTCTTT. Amino acid sequence: CARPYNDRGLRTEAFF.

V gene TRBV10-1 combines with J gene TRBJ2-1, with 7 positions matching TRBD2. Trimming took 3 bases from V and 5 from J; bases not matched to a gene: 7. The CDR3 spans 15 residues. The germline V gene encodes CDR1 WNHNN and CDR2 SYGVQD (reference sequence). CDR3 sequence reads: CASSDPRGRDNEQFF. In DNA form, the CDR3 reads TGCGCCAGCAGTGATCCGCGGGGGAGAGACAATGAGCAGTTCTTC.

The J gene is TRBJ2-7, the V gene TRBV5-4; 7 bases are a match to TRBD2. The germline V gene has CDR1 SGHNT and CDR2 YYREEE (reference sequence). The ends lost 0 bases at V and 9 bases at J; junction bases unmatched: 9. This CDR3 has 14 residues. The CDR3 loop reads CASSLEAGAQVQYF. The CDR3 bases are TGTGCCAGCAGCTTGGAGGCGGGAGCGCAGGTGCAGTACTTC.

This clone occurred many times. The chain couples TRBV9 to TRBJ1-3; a weak D match, TRBD1 (5 bases). The V gene's germline CDR1 is SGDLS and CDR2 YYNGEE. The CDR3 is made up of 15 amino acids. The germline V and J ends were trimmed by 0 bases and 3 bases, with 10 bases remaining between them. This chain's CDR3 is CASSVGWGGGNTIYF. CDR3 DNA: TGTGCCAGCAGCGTAGGTTGGGGCGGTGGAAACACCATATATTTT.

This clone was seen just once. The J gene is TRBJ2-7, the V gene TRBV28; TRBD2 matches 7 bases. V lost 2 bases, J lost 3 bases, and 4 bases stayed unmatched. CDR1 is MDHEN and CDR2 is SYDVKM in the germline V gene. The CDR3 extends over 14 amino acids. CDR3 in amino acids: CASSLRLAHYEQYF. CDR3 coding DNA: TGTGCCAGCAGTTTACGACTAGCACACTACGAGCAGTACTTC.

This clone was detected only a few times. The chain links TRBV28 to TRBJ1-5; maybe TRBD1 (6 bases). The V gene lost 7 bases and the J gene lost 10 bases, with 17 bases spanning the gap. Germline CDR1 and CDR2: MDHEN and SYDVKM. The CDR3 has 13 amino acids. CDR3 nucleotide sequence: TGTGCCAGCAAACAAGGGGGTTCGAGCCCCCAGCATTTT. Translating it yields CASKQGGSSPQHF.

The gene calls are TRBV27 and TRBJ2-3, with 7 positions matching TRBD2. Trimming cost V 4 bases and J 2 bases; bases outside gene matches: 6. Per germline, CDR1 MNHEY and CDR2 SMNVEV (reference sequence). The CDR3 consists of 15 residues. This chain's CDR3 is CASSSRAGPTDTQYF. CDR3 in DNA: TGTGCCAGCAGTTCCAGAGCGGGGCCCACAGATACGCAGTATTTT.

The V gene is TRBV7-2, the J gene TRBJ1-2; 8 nucleotides agree with TRBD1. Germline lookup yields CDR1 SGHTA and CDR2 FQGNSA. CDR3 length equals 15 residues. Germline trimming cut 5 bases from V and 4 bases from J; bases unmatched to any gene: 9. The CDR3 sequence is CASSRSPGQVYGYTF. DNA of the CDR3: TGTGCCAGCAGCAGAAGTCCGGGACAGGTCTATGGCTACACCTTC.

The CDR3 bases are TGTGCCAGCCTCGACCTGGGGCGTAACACCGGGGAGCTGTTTTTT. This sequence encodes CASLDLGRNTGELFF. This chain links TRBV6-1 with TRBJ2-2; possible D gene TRBD1, 5 bases. CDR1 and CDR2 (germline): MNHNS, SASEGT. V lost 8 bases and J 2 bases, leaving 15 bases between the germline ends. This CDR3 region has 15 residues.

This clone was seen just once. This chain uses TRBV19 with TRBJ1-5; D might be TRBD1 (6 bases). Germline CDR1 is LNHDA and CDR2 is SQIVND (reference sequence). This CDR3 is 14 amino acids long. The V end was cut by 7 bases, the J end by 5 bases, with 15 bases between. CDR3 DNA: TGTGCCAGTAACGATGGACAGCTACATCAGCCCCAGCATTTT. This encodes CASNDGQLHQPQHF.

The CDR3 nucleotides read TGTGCCAGCAGTTATACAGGGGGGAACACTGAAGCTTTCTTT. This translates into CASSYTGGNTEAFF. The chain couples TRBV6-5 to TRBJ1-1; 8 positions agree with TRBD1. Germline CDR1 is MNHEY and CDR2 is SVGAGI. V trimming: 3 bases; J trimming: 1 base; junction bases outside the gene matches: 1. The CDR3 covers 14 residues.

This clone appeared a single time. The chain carries TRBV6-5 and TRBJ2-1; D is perhaps TRBD1 (5 bases). The CDR3 is 13 residues long. Trimming took 6 bases from V and 2 from J, leaving 8 bases between them. The germline V gene has CDR1 MNHEY and CDR2 SVGAGI. CDR3 sequence reads: CASRLDTYNEQFF. CDR3 bases: TGTGCCAGCAGACTGGACACCTACAATGAGCAGTTCTTC.

The rearrangement uses TRBV28 and TRBJ1-5, with a weak D call TRBD1 (6 bases). CDR1 is MDHEN and CDR2 is SYDVKM in the germline V gene. This CDR3 contains 13 residues. V lost 6 bases and J 6 bases, leaving 12 bases between the germline ends. CDR3: CASRTTGPQPQHF. In DNA, the CDR3 is TGTGCCAGCAGAACTACAGGGCCTCAGCCCCAGCATTTT.

V is TRBV5-1 and J is TRBJ2-3; tentatively, D is TRBD2 (6 bases). CDR1 and CDR2 (germline): SGHRS, YFSETQ. The CDR3 length is 15 residues. V was cut by 1 base and J by 2 bases, with 11 bases left in between. The CDR3 region is CASSLFAGITDTQYF. The CDR3 DNA is TGCGCCAGCAGCTTGTTTGCGGGGATCACAGATACGCAGTATTTT. The full variable domain, its missing parts supplied by reference TRBV5-1 and TRBJ2-3, is KAGVTQTPRYLIKTRGQQVTLSCSPISGHRSVSWYQQTPGQGLQFLFEYFSETQRNKGNFPGRFSGRQFSNSRSEMNVSTLELGDSALYLCASSLFAGITDTQYFGPGTRLTVL.

The rearrangement links TRBV5-1 to TRBJ2-7, with TRBD2 matching over 11 bases. Germline loops: CDR1 SGHRS, CDR2 YFSETQ. The trim removed 4 bases at V and 9 bases at J, leaving 12 bases unmatched. The CDR3 consists of 15 residues. The CDR3 bases are TGCGCCAGCAGCCAGAGTAGCGGGGGGGCCTCTTGGCAGTACTTC. Translated: CASSQSSGGASWQYF. Variable domain in full (rest from reference TRBV5-1 and TRBJ2-7): KAGVTQTPRYLIKTRGQQVTLSCSPISGHRSVSWYQQTPGQGLQFLFEYFSETQRNKGNFPGRFSGRQFSNSRSEMNVSTLELGDSALYLCASSQSSGGASWQYFGPGTRLTVT.

The J gene is TRBJ2-5, the V gene TRBV11-2, with 9 bases aligning to TRBD2. The CDR3 is made up of 15 amino acids. Trimming cost V 3 bases and J 3 bases; bases outside gene matches: 5. CDR1 SGHAT and CDR2 FQNNGV come from the germline V gene. The CDR3 coding sequence is TGTGCCAGCAGCTTCTTCCTAGCGGGGAAAGAGACCCAGTACTTC. Residues: CASSFFLAGKETQYF.

This clone was recorded once. An end of the junction differs from the germline gene, which may be a read error. The CDR3 nucleotides read TGCAGCGTTCGCTGGACAGGGATAAGCGAGCGGTACTTC. This gives the protein CSVRWTGISERYF. The rearrangement joins TRBV29-1 to TRBJ2-7; 8 bases are shared with TRBD1. CDR1 and CDR2 (germline): SQVTM, ANQGSEA. The CDR3 has 13 residues.

This clone was recorded a few times. The chain joins TRBV5-4 to TRBJ2-7, with TRBD1 matching 7 bases. After removal of 5 bases from V and 2 bases from J, the junction contained 7 bases not matched to a gene. The germline gives CDR1 SGHNT, CDR2 YYREEE (reference sequence). The CDR3 runs to 14 residues. The CDR3 DNA follows: TGTGCCAGCAGACTGGACAGGACAGCCTACGAGCAGTACTTC. Amino acids: CASRLDRTAYEQYF.

V usage is TRBV19 and J usage is TRBJ2-7, with 10 bases that match TRBD1. This CDR3 has 15 amino acids. Germline-derived CDR1 and CDR2 are LNHDA and SQIVND (reference sequence). Trimming removed 5 bases from V and 3 bases from J; junction bases left unmatched: 7. Written as DNA, the CDR3 is TGTGCCAGTAGTCTACTCGGACAGGGGGTCTACGAGCAGTACTTC. It yields the protein CASSLLGQGVYEQYF.

The chain is built from TRBV14 and TRBJ1-2; the D is unclear. There are 17 residues in the CDR3. Trimming pared 0 bases from V and 2 bases from J, leaving 16 bases between. CDR1 SGHDN and CDR2 FVKESK come from the germline V gene. CDR3 sequence reads: CASSQDRGLLINYGYTF. The CDR3 DNA follows: TGTGCCAGCAGCCAAGATCGTGGACTGCTTATAAACTATGGCTACACCTTC.

In this sample, this clone turned up a few times. The V gene is TRBV19, the J gene TRBJ1-2; D not resolved. Deletions cut 6 bases from V and 4 bases from J, with 18 bases between. This CDR3 has 15 residues. Germline V gives CDR1 LNHDA, CDR2 SQIVND (reference sequence). CDR3 sequence (DNA): TGTGCCAGTAGCCACCTCGGGAGGGCGGGCTATGGCTACACCTTC. It is translated as CASSHLGRAGYGYTF. Combining the CDR3 with reference TRBV19 and TRBJ1-2 gives the whole variable domain DGGITQSPKYLFRKEGQNVTLSCEQNLNHDAMYWYRQDPGQGLRLIYYSQIVNDFQKGDIAEGYSVSREKKESFPLTVTSAQKNPTAFYLCASSHLGRAGYGYTFGSGTRLTVV.

The J gene is TRBJ1-1, the V gene TRBV19, with D tentatively TRBD1 (5 bases). Germline V gene data show CDR1 as LNHDA and CDR2 as SQIVND (reference sequence). V lost 11 bases and J lost 3, with 13 bases in between. The CDR3 has 12 amino acids. This CDR3 reads CAAGPPDTEAFF. In nucleotides, the CDR3 is TGTGCCGCGGGACCGCCCGACACTGAAGCTTTCTTT.

J is TRBJ1-2 and V is TRBV7-2, with 9 nucleotides matching TRBD1. Unmatched junction bases numbered 7, after V lost 7 bases and J lost 4 bases. Germline assignment: CDR1 SGHTA and CDR2 FQGNSA. This CDR3 contains 14 residues. Here the CDR3 DNA reads TGTGCCAGCACCCCGGGACAGGGTTTCTATGGCTACACCTTC. The encoded protein is CASTPGQGFYGYTF.

This chain connects TRBV19 to TRBJ1-2; TRBD1 matches at 11 bases. The CDR3 has 16 amino acids. Germline V CDR1 and CDR2: LNHDA, SQIVND (reference sequence). V shed 4 bases, J shed 5 bases, and the junction held 9 bases outside the gene matches. DNA of the CDR3: TGTGCCAGTAGTAAAGGACAGGGGGCAGGTCCGTATGGCTACACCTTC. Protein: CASSKGQGAGPYGYTF.

The chain joins TRBV6-1 to TRBJ2-3, with TRBD1 matching over 8 bases. The germline V gene has CDR1 MNHNS and CDR2 SASEGT. The length of the CDR3 is 15 residues. Trimming removed 7 bases from V and 2 bases from J; junction bases left unmatched: 8. CDR3 sequence (DNA): TGTGCCAGCATCGCAGGGGGCTTACCCACAGATACGCAGTATTTT. Encoded protein: CASIAGGLPTDTQYF.

This clone has a single count. The chain uses TRBV7-8 and TRBJ1-1; no clear D gene. V was clipped by 3 bases and J by 0 bases, with 5 bases between them. The CDR3 length is 13 residues. In germline, CDR1 is SGHVS, CDR2 FQNEAQ. The CDR3 DNA follows: TGTGCCAGCAGCTTCTCCTTGAACACTGAAGCTTTCTTT. It translates to CASSFSLNTEAFF.

The chain is built from TRBV6-1 and TRBJ1-5; D remains unclear. V lost 5 bases and J 4 bases, leaving 6 bases between the germline ends. Germline V gene data show CDR1 as MNHNS and CDR2 as SASEGT. The CDR3 extends over 12 amino acids. As DNA, the CDR3 is TGTGCCAGCAGTCCTTTAAATCAGCCCCAGCATTTT. Encoded protein: CASSPLNQPQHF.

The genes are TRBV19 and TRBJ1-4; D is possibly TRBD1 (6 bases). The germline gives CDR1 LNHDA, CDR2 SQIVND (reference sequence). Trimming stripped 3 bases from V and 6 bases from J, with 11 bases between. This CDR3 is built from 14 residues. DNA of the CDR3: TGTGCCAGTAGTATCGGGACAAACTATGAAAAACTGTTTTTT. This encodes CASSIGTNYEKLFF.

V gene TRBV9 combines with J gene TRBJ1-1; 7 nucleotides agree with TRBD1. From germline, CDR1 is SGDLS and CDR2 YYNGEE. The junction had 4 bases not matched to a gene; V was cut back by 3 bases and J by 11 bases. The CDR3 contains 11 residues. CDR3 in amino acids: CASSADRRAFF. The CDR3 DNA reads as TGTGCCAGCAGCGCGGACAGGAGGGCTTTCTTT. The whole variable domain, filled in from reference TRBV9 and TRBJ1-1, reads DSGVTQTPKHLITATGQRVTLRCSPRSGDLSVYWYQQSLDQGLQFLIQYYNGEERAKGNILERFSAQQFPDLHSELNLSSLELGDSALYFCASSADRRAFFGQGTRLTVV.

The gene calls are TRBV27 and TRBJ1-3, with D possibly TRBD1 on 6 matching bases. The V gene lost 6 bases and the J gene lost 6 bases, with 15 bases spanning the gap. The CDR3 extends over 14 amino acids. Germline V gene lookup returns CDR1 MNHEY and CDR2 SMNVEV (reference sequence). CDR3 amino acids: CASSRRGIENTIYF. As DNA, the CDR3 is TGTGCCAGCAGCCGAAGGGGGATCGAAAACACCATATATTTT.